Presented here are 8 T cell receptor beta chains from one specimen sequenced in a study of cytomegalovirus exposure and HLA in healthy donors. Primers for the PCR totalled 60 Vbeta and 13 Jbeta. Data came from immunoSEQ multiplex PCR; TCRdb stores just in-frame clones and leaves some out. The top ten clones hold roughly 1.5% of a sample with about 170,000 clones, approximately 86% of them seen once. Specimen: PBMCs. The receptors stem from a male donor in good health and CMV-seronegative.

This clone was detected a few times. This sequence joins TRBV14 and TRBJ1-6, with unresolved D. This CDR3 contains 13 residues. CDR1 and CDR2 from the germline V gene are SGHDN and FVKESK. The V gene lost 4 bases and the J gene lost 3 bases, with 4 bases spanning the gap. The CDR3 nucleotides are TGTGCCAGCAGCCCAGGCTATAATTCACCCCTCCACTTT. This sequence encodes CASSPGYNSPLHF.

The rearrangement joins TRBV7-6 to TRBJ2-1, with D hard to call. Germline-derived CDR1 and CDR2 are SGHVS and FNYEAQ. V dropped 0 bases and J dropped 7 bases, with 10 bases sitting between them. The CDR3 is 14 amino acids. The CDR3 sequence is CASSLAYVQNEQFF. Written as DNA, the CDR3 is TGTGCCAGCAGCTTAGCTTACGTACAAAATGAGCAGTTCTTC.

This rearrangement joins TRBV12-5 to TRBJ1-5, with D unclear. With 6 bases removed from V and 1 base from J, the gap between germline ends came to 7 bases. CDR1 is LGHNT and CDR2 is FRNRAP in the germline V gene. The CDR3 loop spans 13 amino acids. The CDR3 loop is CASGTLSNQPQHF. The CDR3 nucleotides read TGTGCTAGTGGGACATTAAGCAATCAGCCCCAGCATTTT.

The V call is TRBV19, the J call TRBJ1-6; no clear D gene. The CDR3 totals 15 residues. Germline assignment: CDR1 LNHDA and CDR2 SQIVND (reference sequence). Trimming took 8 bases from V and 0 from J, leaving 11 bases between them. CDR3 in amino acids: CASETGSSYNSPLHF. For the CDR3, the DNA is TGTGCCAGTGAAACGGGAAGCTCCTATAATTCACCCCTCCACTTT.

This clone came up a few times. The V and J genes are TRBV19 and TRBJ2-1; 7 bases line up with TRBD2. The V segment lost 2 bases and the J segment 0 bases; nucleotides outside the gene matches: 10. The germline CDR1 and CDR2 sequences are LNHDA and SQIVND (reference sequence). The CDR3 runs 18 residues. This CDR3 reads CASSISGPGGSSYNEQFF. The CDR3 nucleotides read TGTGCCAGTAGTATATCTGGTCCGGGCGGGAGCTCCTACAATGAGCAGTTCTTC.

The chain couples TRBV4-2 to TRBJ1-5; D is perhaps TRBD1 (5 bases). V was shortened by 8 bases and J by 9 bases, with 20 bases between the two germline ends. Germline values: CDR1 LGHNA, CDR2 YNFKEQ. There are 14 residues in the CDR3. CDR3 in DNA: TGTGCCAGCGGTCAGGGAAGGGGCACGGGGCCCCAGCATTTT. This codes for CASGQGRGTGPQHF.

The chain carries TRBV27 and TRBJ2-7; 9 bases map to TRBD1. Losses at the gene ends were 5 bases for V and 9 bases for J; bases not matched to a gene: 8. Germline V gene sequence: CDR1 MNHEY, CDR2 SMNVEV (reference sequence). The CDR3 runs to 13 residues. The CDR3 is CASSENRGLGQYF. In DNA form, the CDR3 reads TGTGCCAGCAGTGAAAACAGGGGGCTCGGGCAGTACTTC.

The chain employs TRBV2 and TRBJ2-2; 8 bases align to TRBD2. With V trimmed by 5 bases and J by 5 bases, 7 bases remained unmatched. Per germline, CDR1 SNHLY and CDR2 FYNNEI. The CDR3 has 15 amino acids. This CDR3 is CASSPLGGGTGELFF. CDR3 DNA: TGTGCCAGCAGTCCCTTGGGCGGGGGGACCGGGGAGCTGTTTTTT.